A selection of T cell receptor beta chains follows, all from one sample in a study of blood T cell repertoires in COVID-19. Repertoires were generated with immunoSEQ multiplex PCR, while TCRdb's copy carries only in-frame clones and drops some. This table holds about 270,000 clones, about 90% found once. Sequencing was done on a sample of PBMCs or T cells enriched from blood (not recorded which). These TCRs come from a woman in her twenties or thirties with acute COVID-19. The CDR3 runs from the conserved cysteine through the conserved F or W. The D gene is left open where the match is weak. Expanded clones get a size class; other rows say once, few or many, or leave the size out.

CASSQDSGLVYYEQYF,TGTGCCAGCAGCCAAGATAGCGGACTAGTATACTACGAGCAGTACTTC,TRBJ2-7,TRBD2,TRBV3-1/TRBV3-2,NA
CASSLEPPRLGRLTDTQYF,TGTGCCAGCAGCTTAGAACCCCCCCGACTAGGGCGATTGACAGATACGCAGTATTTT,TRBJ2-3,NA,TRBV11-2,NA
CASSFQYSYNEQFF,TGTGCCAGCAGTTTCCAGTACTCCTACAATGAGCAGTTCTTC,TRBJ2-1,NA,TRBV27,NA
CASRRTVQISGANVLTF,TGCGCCAGCAGGCGGACAGTTCAAATCTCTGGGGCCAACGTCCTGACTTTC,TRBJ2-6,NA,TRBV4-1,NA
CASRTSGGYTGELFF,TGCGCCAGCAGAACGAGTGGGGGGTACACCGGGGAGCTGTTTTTT,TRBJ2-2,NA,TRBV4-3,NA
CASSQPLAADYEQYF,TGCGCCAGCAGCCAACCCCTAGCGGCGGACTACGAGCAGTACTTC,TRBJ2-7,TRBD2,TRBV4-1,NA
CASSSWTGGIGTGELFF,TGTGCCAGCAGTTCCTGGACAGGGGGCATTGGGACCGGGGAGCTGTTTTTT,TRBJ2-2,TRBD1,TRBV6-2/TRBV6-3,NA
CAISVDRASYNEQFF,TGTGCCATCAGTGTGGACAGAGCCTCCTACAATGAGCAGTTCTTC,TRBJ2-1,NA,TRBV10-3,NA
CASSPRTGDESYGYTF,TGTGCCAGCTCACCACGGACAGGGGACGAGAGCTATGGCTACACCTTC,TRBJ1-2,TRBD1,TRBV18,once
CASSSPRGGNTEAFF,TGTGCCAGCAGTTCCCCCCGGGGTGGGAACACTGAAGCTTTCTTT,TRBJ1-1,NA,TRBV6-5,NA
CASSLASEETQYF,TGTGCCAGCAGTTTAGCCAGCGAAGAGACCCAGTACTTC,TRBJ2-5,NA,TRBV12-3/TRBV12-4,NA
CASSSGQGSYNSPLHF,TGTGCCAGCAGTTCGGGACAGGGTTCCTATAATTCACCCCTCCACTTT,TRBJ1-6,TRBD1,TRBV28,NA
CASSLLAGGYNEQFF,TGTGCCAGCAGTTTGCTAGCGGGGGGTTACAATGAGCAGTTCTTC,TRBJ2-1,TRBD2,TRBV27,NA
CASSPLQEGANGYTF,TGTGCCAGCTCACCACTTCAAGAGGGGGCAAATGGCTACACCTTC,TRBJ1-2,TRBD1,TRBV18,NA
CASSFPEHEQFF,TGTGCCAGCAGCTTCCCGGAGCATGAGCAGTTCTTC,TRBJ2-1,NA,TRBV11-2,NA
CAWSTGVNGNSPLHF,TGTGCCTGGAGTACGGGTGTCAACGGGAATTCACCCCTCCACTTT,TRBJ1-6,NA,TRBV30,NA
CSVRTQVEAFF,TGCAGCGTAAGGACACAGGTTGAAGCTTTCTTT,TRBJ1-1,NA,TRBV29-1,NA
CASSQEGRATFYEQYF,TGTGCCAGCAGCCAAGAGGGGAGAGCAACCTTCTACGAGCAGTACTTC,TRBJ2-7,NA,TRBV3-1/TRBV3-2,NA
CASSLATGGVPSGANVLTF,TGTGCCAGCAGCTTAGCGACAGGGGGCGTTCCCTCTGGGGCCAACGTCCTGACTTTC,TRBJ2-6,TRBD1,TRBV7-2,once
CASSIRALARDLSDTQYF,TGTGCCAGTAGTATACGCGCACTAGCGCGAGACTTGTCAGATACGCAGTATTTT,TRBJ2-3,TRBD2,TRBV19,NA
CASSFQGGQNQPQHF,TGTGCCAGCAGTTTCCAAGGAGGTCAAAATCAGCCCCAGCATTTT,TRBJ1-5,NA,TRBV27,NA
CASSGDSRASGNTIYF,TGTGCCAGCAGTGGGGACAGTCGGGCCTCTGGAAACACCATATATTTT,TRBJ1-3,TRBD1,TRBV2,once
CASSDLGAGGQETQYF,TGTGCCAGCAGCGACCTAGGAGCGGGAGGCCAAGAGACCCAGTACTTC,TRBJ2-5,TRBD2,TRBV11-3,few
CASSPTGQGDTEAFF,TGTGCCAGCAGCCCGACTGGACAGGGGGACACTGAAGCTTTCTTT,TRBJ1-1,TRBD1,TRBV9,NA
CASSLGGDYQPQHF,TGCGCCAGCAGCTTGGGCGGGGACTATCAGCCCCAGCATTTT,TRBJ1-5,NA,TRBV5-1,NA
CASSGSIAYEQYF,TGCGCCAGTTCAGGTTCCATAGCCTACGAGCAGTACTTC,TRBJ2-7,NA,TRBV10-1,NA
CASGDTSNTGELFF,TGTGCCAGCGGGGACACATCGAACACCGGGGAGCTGTTTTTT,TRBJ2-2,NA,TRBV28,NA
CASSKWDRGLTNEKLFF,TGTGCCAGCAGTAAATGGGACAGGGGGCTGACTAATGAAAAACTGTTTTTT,TRBJ1-4,TRBD1,TRBV25-1,NA
CASSPNSQGQGARSPLHF,TGTGCCAGCTCACCAAACTCTCAAGGACAGGGGGCGAGGTCACCCCTCCACTTT,TRBJ1-6,TRBD1,TRBV18,NA
CASSLAASGIGELFF,TGCGCCAGCAGCTTGGCCGCTAGCGGGATCGGGGAGCTGTTTTTT,TRBJ2-2,TRBD2,TRBV5-1,NA
CASSQEDIASGRVDYNEQFF,TGTGCCAGCAGCCAAGAGGATATAGCTAGCGGGAGAGTTGACTACAATGAGCAGTTCTTC,TRBJ2-1,TRBD2,TRBV3-1/TRBV3-2,NA
CASSLERGYGYTF,TGTGCCAGCAGTTTGGAAAGGGGCTATGGCTACACCTTC,TRBJ1-2,NA,TRBV27,NA
CASSRDFFNEQYF,TGTGCCAGCAGTCGGGACTTCTTCAACGAGCAGTACTTC,TRBJ2-7,NA,TRBV27,NA